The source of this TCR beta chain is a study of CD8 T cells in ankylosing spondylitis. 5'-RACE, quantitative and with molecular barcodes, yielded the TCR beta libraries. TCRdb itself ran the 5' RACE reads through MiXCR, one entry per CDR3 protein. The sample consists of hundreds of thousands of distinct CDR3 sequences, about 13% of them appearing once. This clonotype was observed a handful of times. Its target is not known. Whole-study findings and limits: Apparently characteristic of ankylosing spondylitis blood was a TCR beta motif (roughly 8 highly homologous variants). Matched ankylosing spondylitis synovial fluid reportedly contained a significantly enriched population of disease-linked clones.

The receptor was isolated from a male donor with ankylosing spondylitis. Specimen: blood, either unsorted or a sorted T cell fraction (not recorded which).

CDR3 in DNA: TGTGCCAGCGCCCGGACTAGCGGGAGCAATGAGCAGTTCTTC. Translated, it gives CASARTSGSNEQFF. The chain joins TRBV7-2 to TRBJ2-1, with 13 bases fitting TRBD2. Trimming cost V 8 bases and J 6 bases; bases outside gene matches: 4. The CDR3 contains 14 residues. Germline assignment: CDR1 SGHTA and CDR2 FQGNSA.